These 5 T cell receptor beta chains came from one sample sequenced in a study of blood T cell repertoires in COVID-19. Profiled with immunoSEQ multiplex PCR; TCRdb holds only in-frame clones, not every one. The sample shows roughly 500,000 clones, about 91% of them seen only once. Sequencing input: peripheral blood. These receptors were collected from a man aged 18 to 30 with COVID-19, enrolled during active disease.

V gene TRBV5-1 combines with J gene TRBJ2-7; TRBD2 might be the D (6 bases). The CDR3 covers 15 residues. Germline CDR1 is SGHRS and CDR2 is YFSETQ. Trimming cost V 1 base and J 3 bases, with 14 bases left between them. CDR3 sequence (DNA): TGCGCCAGCAGCTTGATGGGACTCGCCCACTACGAGCAGTACTTC. Residues: CASSLMGLAHYEQYF.

The V gene is TRBV2, the J gene TRBJ2-7; the match to TRBD1 covers 9 bases. Trimming at V came to 7 bases and at J to 0 bases, leaving 1 base not matched to a gene. The CDR3 sequence is 13 residues long. The germline V gene encodes CDR1 SNHLY and CDR2 FYNNEI. For the CDR3, the DNA is TGTGCCAGCAAGACAGGGGGCTCCTACGAGCAGTACTTC. This encodes CASKTGGSYEQYF.

The chain combines TRBV5-1 with TRBJ2-5, with 9 bases lining up with TRBD2. CDR3 length: 15 residues. V lost 0 bases to trimming and J lost 2 bases; unmatched junction nucleotides: 2. Looked up from germline, CDR1 is SGHRS and CDR2 is YFSETQ. This CDR3 reads CASSLGLAGQETQYF. In DNA form, the CDR3 reads TGCGCCAGCAGCTTGGGTCTAGCGGGACAAGAGACCCAGTACTTC.

This chain connects TRBV7-3 to TRBJ2-1, with a tentative D call TRBD2 (6 bases). Germline V gene sequence: CDR1 SGHTA, CDR2 FQGTGA. Trimming removed 5 bases from V and 10 bases from J, with 15 bases in between. There are 13 residues in the CDR3. CDR3 residues: CASSPGTAVEQFF. In nucleotides, the CDR3 is TGTGCCAGCAGCCCCGGGACTGCCGTAGAGCAGTTCTTC.

V and J are TRBV30 and TRBJ1-5, with D possibly TRBD1 on 6 matching bases. V dropped 1 base and J dropped 0 bases, with 16 bases sitting between them. The CDR3 sequence is 17 residues long. Germline V gene data show CDR1 as GTSNPN and CDR2 as SVGIG (reference sequence). CDR3 loop: CAWSGTARPYSNQPQHF. The CDR3 DNA sequence: TGTGCCTGGAGTGGGACAGCCCGACCTTATAGCAATCAGCCCCAGCATTTT.